The 6 T cell receptor beta chains reported below all come from one sample, sequenced in a study of blood T cell repertoires in COVID-19. Measured with immunoSEQ multiplex PCR; TCRdb has only the in-frame clones, and not every one. Of hundreds of thousands of clones listed, 75% to 90% are singletons. Sequences were obtained from PBMCs or T cells enriched from blood (not recorded which). Receptors were obtained from a man aged 30 to 39 who had recovered from COVID-19.

This clone was counted between two and nine times. Other DNA sequences in the same sample also yield this CDR3. This chain connects TRBV5-1 to TRBJ2-5, with 9 nucleotides matching TRBD1. Germline V gene data show CDR1 as SGHRS and CDR2 as YFSETQ. V shed 0 bases and J 5 bases; nucleotides not matched to a gene: 2. The CDR3 length is 14 residues. CDR3 nucleotides: TGCGCCAGCAGCTTGGGACAGGGGGTCGAGACCCAGTACTTC. Amino acid sequence: CASSLGQGVETQYF.

This chain connects TRBV7-3 to TRBJ2-3; D is unclear. Trimming took 5 bases from V and 1 from J, leaving 37 bases between them. Germline CDR1 reads SGHTA; CDR2 reads FQGTGA. This CDR3 is 23 amino acids long. The CDR3 sequence is CASSIRAAQLVLRWSNGTDTQYF. The CDR3 nucleotides read TGTGCCAGCAGCATAAGGGCAGCCCAACTGGTGCTCCGGTGGTCTAACGGCACAGATACGCAGTATTTT.

The genes are TRBV4-3 and TRBJ1-5; 7 bases are shared with TRBD1. Trimming cost V 2 bases and J 3 bases; bases outside gene matches: 4. Germline loops: CDR1 LGHNA, CDR2 YSLEER. The CDR3 covers 15 residues. CDR3 sequence reads: CASSQRQGSNQPQHF. The CDR3 DNA reads TGCGCCAGCAGCCAAAGACAGGGCTCCAATCAGCCCCAGCATTTT.

The CDR3 region has the DNA TGTGCCACCAGTGATCCCAACGGGACAGCGAACACCGGGGAGCTGTTTTTT. Translating it yields CATSDPNGTANTGELFF. The gene calls are TRBV24-1 and TRBJ2-2, with TRBD1 identical over 7 bases. The trim removed 3 bases at V and 0 bases at J, leaving 6 bases unmatched. Germline V gene lookup returns CDR1 KGHDR and CDR2 SFDVKD. The CDR3 is made up of 17 amino acids.

The CDR3 DNA reads as TGTGCCAGTAGTATAGCCCCCCCGACAGGTATGGCTCAGCCCCAGCATTTT. Translated, it gives CASSIAPPTGMAQPQHF. This chain connects TRBV19 to TRBJ1-5, with D tentatively TRBD1 (6 bases). This CDR3 has 17 amino acids. With 1 base removed from V and 6 bases from J, the gap between germline ends came to 19 bases. Germline loops: CDR1 LNHDA, CDR2 SQIVND (reference sequence).

The V gene is TRBV19, the J gene TRBJ1-5, with D unclear. Germline V gene data show CDR1 as LNHDA and CDR2 as SQIVND (reference sequence). This CDR3 comprises 15 residues. V gave up 10 bases and J gave up 0 bases, with 16 bases separating them. The CDR3, as DNA: TGTGCCACCCGAAGACAACCCCATAGCAATCAGCCCCAGCATTTT. Its protein is CATRRQPHSNQPQHF.